The 28 T cell receptor beta chains listed next were all sequenced from one sample in a study of blood T cell repertoires in COVID-19. Clones were sequenced by immunoSEQ multiplex PCR, and TCRdb holds only the in-frame ones, with some missing. The sample consists of 250,000 to 400,000 clones, roughly 88% of them appearing once. Source material: peripheral blood. These receptors were obtained from a woman aged 25 to 39 with COVID-19, enrolled during active disease.

The chain carries TRBV30 and TRBJ1-1; the D is unclear. Germline values: CDR1 GTSNPN, CDR2 SVGIG (reference sequence). This CDR3 has 14 residues. Between the trimmed V and J ends, which lost 0 bases and 3 bases, there was a span of 11 bases. The CDR3 here is CAWSVRVADTEAFF. CDR3 nucleotides: TGTGCCTGGAGTGTGAGGGTAGCAGACACTGAAGCTTTCTTT. The full variable domain, its missing parts supplied by reference TRBV30 and TRBJ1-1, is SQTIHQWPATLVQPVGSPLSLECTVEGTSNPNLYWYRQAAGRGLQLLFYSVGIGQISSEVPQNLSASRPQDRQFILSSKKLLLSDSGFYLCAWSVRVADTEAFFGQGTRLTVV.

The CDR3 nucleotides are TGTGCCAGCAGCTCCGACAAGCGGAATTCACCCCTCCACTTT. Translated, it gives CASSSDKRNSPLHF. This chain links TRBV5-4 with TRBJ1-6; D is unclear. Trimming removed 3 bases from V and 7 bases from J, with 11 bases in between. Per the germline V gene, CDR1 is SGHNT and CDR2 is YYREEE (reference sequence). This CDR3 comprises 14 residues.

The chain uses TRBV10-3 and TRBJ2-2; D is possibly TRBD2 (6 bases). Germline V gene lookup returns CDR1 ENHRY and CDR2 SYGVKD. The ends were cut back, 8 bases at V and 0 bases at J, with 19 bases in the middle. The CDR3 extends over 17 amino acids. The CDR3 is CAIRVYASETNTGELFF. In DNA, the CDR3 is TGTGCCATCCGAGTTTATGCTAGCGAAACGAACACCGGGGAGCTGTTTTTT.

This rearrangement joins TRBV2 to TRBJ1-3; D ambiguous. V was cut by 4 bases and J by 0 bases, with 19 bases left in between. Germline-derived CDR1 and CDR2 are SNHLY and FYNNEI. This CDR3 contains 18 residues. The CDR3 loop is CASSVLAIWGSSGNTIYF. For the CDR3, the DNA is TGTGCCAGCAGTGTGCTAGCCATTTGGGGATCCTCTGGAAACACCATATATTTT.

The chain recombines TRBV27 with TRBJ2-3; 8 bases map to TRBD1. The CDR3 runs to 14 residues. J was trimmed by 8 bases and V by 6 bases; bases with no gene match: 10. Germline CDR1 reads MNHEY; CDR2 reads SMNVEV (reference sequence). CDR3 DNA sequence: TGTGCCAGCAGAACGGACAGGGTATATGGTACGCAGTATTTT. It specifies CASRTDRVYGTQYF.

Of note for this clone: The sample holds other DNA sequences that translate to the same CDR3. The chain is built from TRBV4-1 and TRBJ2-1, with 10 bases lining up with TRBD2. The CDR3 sequence is 15 residues long. Germline-derived CDR1 and CDR2 are MGHRA and YSYEKL. V was clipped by 3 bases and J by 1 base; unmatched bases: 0. CDR3 residues: CASSQTSGSYNEQFF. The CDR3 nucleotides read TGCGCCAGCAGCCAGACTAGCGGGTCCTACAATGAGCAGTTCTTC.

V usage is TRBV7-6 and J usage is TRBJ2-1; TRBD2 agrees at 10 bases. This CDR3 is 15 amino acids long. The trim removed 1 base at V and 4 bases at J, leaving 1 base unmatched. Germline V gene sequence: CDR1 SGHVS, CDR2 FNYEAQ. The CDR3 sequence is CASSLVAGGYNEQFF. CDR3 in DNA: TGTGCCAGCAGCTTAGTAGCGGGAGGTTACAATGAGCAGTTCTTC.

This clone was found once. This chain links TRBV29-1 with TRBJ2-7; TRBD1 is a possible D gene (5 bases). Germline CDR1 SQVTM, CDR2 ANQGSEA. V gave up 4 bases and J gave up 0 bases, with 13 bases separating them. This CDR3 is 14 amino acids long. DNA of the CDR3: TGCAGCGTTGTAATTTTTGGGGCCTCCTACGAGCAGTACTTC. It specifies CSVVIFGASYEQYF.

V and J are TRBV15 and TRBJ1-4, with TRBD1 identical over 8 bases. The CDR3 extends over 14 amino acids. Germline values: CDR1 LNHNV, CDR2 YYDKDF (reference sequence). V was clipped by 3 bases and J by 10 bases; unmatched bases: 7. The CDR3 loop reads CATSSAGGSVKLFF. The CDR3 coding sequence is TGTGCCACCAGCAGCGCAGGGGGCTCGGTAAAACTGTTTTTT.

This clone was recorded a few times. The chain has TRBV18 and TRBJ2-1; 9 positions match TRBD1. CDR3 size: 16 residues. CDR1 is KGHSH and CDR2 is LQKENI in the germline V gene. J gave up 1 base and V 2 bases, and 3 bases lay outside the gene matches. In DNA form, the CDR3 reads TGTGCCAGCTCACCAGGCGGACAGGGGTCCTACAATGAGCAGTTCTTC. Translating gives CASSPGGQGSYNEQFF.

This chain uses TRBV24-1 with TRBJ2-1; 7 nucleotides match TRBD1. The CDR3 runs 15 residues. J was trimmed by 8 bases and V by 4 bases; bases with no gene match: 10. Germline assignment: CDR1 KGHDR and CDR2 SFDVKD. The CDR3 sequence: CATSDSDRYGDEQFF. The CDR3 region has the DNA TGTGCCACCAGTGACTCGGACAGGTACGGGGATGAGCAGTTCTTC.

The chain links TRBV5-1 to TRBJ1-3, with a weak D call TRBD1 (6 bases). The germline CDR1 and CDR2 sequences are SGHRS and YFSETQ. The ends were cut back, 0 bases at V and 4 bases at J, with 8 bases in the middle. The CDR3 contains 14 residues. The CDR3 DNA reads TGCGCCAGCAGCTTGGACGGACAGGGAAACACCATATATTTT. It codes for CASSLDGQGNTIYF. Filled out from reference TRBV5-1 and TRBJ1-3, the complete variable domain reads KAGVTQTPRYLIKTRGQQVTLSCSPISGHRSVSWYQQTPGQGLQFLFEYFSETQRNKGNFPGRFSGRQFSNSRSEMNVSTLELGDSALYLCASSLDGQGNTIYFGEGSWLTVV.

This clone was recorded once. The genes are TRBV4-2 and TRBJ2-1; TRBD2 agrees at 11 bases. The junction had 2 bases not matched to a gene; V was cut back by 3 bases and J by 4 bases. CDR1 and CDR2 from the germline V gene are LGHNA and YNFKEQ. The CDR3 has 15 amino acids. CDR3 residues: CASSQGLAAYNEQFF. CDR3 sequence (DNA): TGTGCCAGCAGCCAGGGACTAGCGGCTTACAATGAGCAGTTCTTC.

J is TRBJ1-2 and V is TRBV28; D uncertain. Per germline, CDR1 MDHEN and CDR2 SYDVKM. This CDR3 region has 11 residues. Trimming removed 8 bases from V and 9 bases from J, with 13 bases in between. The chain's CDR3 is CASSRGNSYTF. For the CDR3, the DNA is TGTGCCAGCTCTCGGGGTAACAGCTACACCTTC.

This clone was picked up many times. This chain links TRBV5-1 with TRBJ2-3; D is unclear. This CDR3 is 14 amino acids long. Per the germline V gene, CDR1 is SGHRS and CDR2 is YFSETQ. The V gene lost 0 bases and the J gene lost 1 base, with 6 bases spanning the gap. CDR3 DNA sequence: TGCGCCAGCAGCTTGGAAGGAGGCACAGATACGCAGTATTTT. Translated, it gives CASSLEGGTDTQYF.

The CDR3 DNA reads TGTGCCAGCTCACCAATCCAGGCTTCTAACACTGAAGCTTTCTTT. Translating it yields CASSPIQASNTEAFF. The rearrangement uses TRBV18 and TRBJ1-1, with no clear D. Germline V gene lookup returns CDR1 KGHSH and CDR2 LQKENI. V lost 2 bases and J 2 bases, leaving 12 bases between the germline ends. The CDR3 contains 15 residues.

This chain joins TRBV6-5 and TRBJ1-3, with TRBD1 as a possible D gene (6 bases). The ends were cut back, 6 bases at V and 4 bases at J, with 13 bases in the middle. The CDR3 extends over 14 amino acids. Germline V gives CDR1 MNHEY, CDR2 SVGAGI. This chain's CDR3 is CASRPQGIGNTIYF. CDR3 bases: TGTGCCAGCAGACCTCAGGGGATCGGAAACACCATATATTTT.

A note on this clone: Germline and junction disagree at one end, which may indicate a read error. This chain joins TRBV5-8 and TRBJ2-7, with 10 bases matching TRBD2. Germline CDR1 reads SGHTS; CDR2 reads YDEGEE. There are 11 residues in the CDR3. The CDR3 protein is CASSGGLARDF. In DNA form, the CDR3 reads TGTGCCAGCAGCGGGGGACTAGCGAGAGACTTC.

There are a few counts of this clone. The chain is built from TRBV3-1 (or the pseudogene TRBV3-2) and TRBJ1-2; 10 nucleotides match TRBD1. The length of the CDR3 is 17 residues. Germline trimming cut 1 base from V and 8 bases from J; bases unmatched to any gene: 13. Germline-derived CDR1 and CDR2 are LGHDT and YNNKEL (reference sequence). CDR3 nucleotides: TGTGCCAGCAGCCAAGGAGGGACAGGGGTGTATGTGGAAGGCTACACCTTC. This sequence encodes CASSQGGTGVYVEGYTF.

This chain connects TRBV19 to TRBJ2-6; D call uncertain. V lost 8 bases and J 5 bases, leaving 13 bases between the germline ends. Per germline, CDR1 LNHDA and CDR2 SQIVND (reference sequence). The CDR3 is 14 amino acids. The DNA for the CDR3 is TGTGCCAGTGGCAACATCGACAGGGCCAACGTCCTGACTTTC. It specifies CASGNIDRANVLTF. Variable domain in full (rest from reference TRBV19 and TRBJ2-6): DGGITQSPKYLFRKEGQNVTLSCEQNLNHDAMYWYRQDPGQGLRLIYYSQIVNDFQKGDIAEGYSVSREKKESFPLTVTSAQKNPTAFYLCASGNIDRANVLTFGAGSRLTVL.

This chain joins TRBV6-1 and TRBJ1-5; 8 nucleotides agree with TRBD1. This CDR3 has 16 residues. Looked up from germline, CDR1 is MNHNS and CDR2 is SASEGT. V lost 0 bases, J lost 2 bases, and 3 bases stayed unmatched. CDR3 sequence reads: CASSEAPGGGNQPQHF. The CDR3 DNA reads as TGTGCCAGCAGTGAAGCGCCAGGGGGCGGCAATCAGCCCCAGCATTTT.

This rearrangement joins TRBV6-5 to TRBJ1-5; D not certain. The CDR3 contains 15 residues. Germline V lookup: CDR1 MNHEY, CDR2 SVGAGI. V shed 4 bases and J shed 1 base, with 11 bases lying between them. CDR3 loop: CASSSGGQSNQPQHF. CDR3 in DNA: TGTGCCAGCAGTTCAGGAGGGCAAAGCAATCAGCCCCAGCATTTT.

The chain recombines TRBV12-5 with TRBJ1-5; D might be TRBD1 (5 bases). The CDR3 consists of 14 residues. The germline V gene has CDR1 LGHNT and CDR2 FRNRAP. The V end was cut by 5 bases, the J end by 2 bases, with 10 bases between. The CDR3 DNA reads TGTGCTAGTGGTCAAACAGGAGGCAATCAGCCCCAGCATTTT. Protein product: CASGQTGGNQPQHF.

CDR3 bases: TGTGCCAGCAGGGGAAACAGGGGTACCGGGGAGCTGTTTTTT. Encoded protein: CASRGNRGTGELFF. The chain is built from TRBV6-5 and TRBJ2-2, with 7 bases lining up with TRBD1. Trimming took 6 bases from V and 5 from J; bases not matched to a gene: 6. The germline CDR1 and CDR2 sequences are MNHEY and SVGAGI. This CDR3 is 14 amino acids long.

The CDR3 loop reads CASGLVGTGVEGTEAFF. CDR3 bases: TGTGCTAGTGGTTTGGTTGGGACAGGGGTGGAGGGCACTGAAGCTTTCTTT. This chain connects TRBV12-5 to TRBJ1-1; 10 bases match TRBD1. Germline trimming cut 0 bases from V and 4 bases from J; bases unmatched to any gene: 8. This CDR3 is 17 amino acids long. CDR1 and CDR2 (germline): LGHNT, FRNRAP. The full variable domain, its missing parts supplied by reference TRBV12-5 and TRBJ1-1, is DARVTQTPRHKVTEMGQEVTMRCQPILGHNTVFWYRQTMMQGLELLAYFRNRAPLDDSGMPKDRFSAEMPDATLATLKIQPSEPRDSAVYFCASGLVGTGVEGTEAFFGQGTRLTVV.

V and J are TRBV2 and TRBJ2-5, with TRBD2 matching 11 bases. In germline, CDR1 is SNHLY, CDR2 FYNNEI. The CDR3 extends over 14 amino acids. Trimming took 4 bases from V and 2 from J; bases not matched to a gene: 0. The CDR3 protein is CASSASGGQETQYF. Written as DNA, the CDR3 is TGTGCCAGCAGTGCTAGCGGGGGGCAAGAGACCCAGTACTTC. Variable domain in full (rest from reference TRBV2 and TRBJ2-5): EPEVTQTPSHQVTQMGQEVILRCVPISNHLYFYWYRQILGQKVEFLVSFYNNEISEKSEIFDDQFSVERPDGSNFTLKIRSTKLEDSAMYFCASSASGGQETQYFGPGTRLLVL.

V gene TRBV6-5 combines with J gene TRBJ2-7; TRBD2 might be the D (6 bases). Germline V gene lookup returns CDR1 MNHEY and CDR2 SVGAGI. The V gene lost 6 bases and the J gene lost 1 base, with 13 bases spanning the gap. The CDR3 runs to 14 residues. The CDR3 region has the DNA TGTGCCAGCAGGCGCCGGGACTCGTCCTACGAGCAGTACTTC. Translating it yields CASRRRDSSYEQYF.

The chain employs TRBV27 and TRBJ2-2, with D perhaps matching TRBD2 (6 bases). There are 15 residues in the CDR3. V shed 4 bases and J shed 5 bases, with 14 bases lying between them. Germline V gene lookup returns CDR1 MNHEY and CDR2 SMNVEV (reference sequence). The chain's CDR3 is CASSSSGTVTGELFF. The DNA for the CDR3 is TGTGCCAGCAGTTCATCGGGGACTGTTACCGGGGAGCTGTTTTTT.